This note documents a single TCR beta chain sequence. Its target is not known. CDR1 SNHLY and CDR2 FYNNEI come from the germline V gene. The trim removed 6 bases at V and 6 bases at J, leaving 9 bases unmatched. This CDR3 has 14 residues. This sample was taken from a study of healthy donors' naive CD4 and CD8 T cells. General study points: Naive CD4+ and CD8+ cells reportedly differed in usage of most V and J genes. Negatively charged CDR3s marked CD8+ lineage; positively charged CDR3s marked CD4+ lineage.

Each TCR library used around 540 ng of total RNA and a linear amplification protocol. TCRdb re-derived calls from the reads in MiXCR, one entry per CDR3 protein. The sample consists of about 180,000 distinct CDR3 sequences, 65% to 75% of them appearing once. This TCR was sampled from a pool of human donors in good health; the sample pools cells from several healthy donors. The chain carries TRBV2 and TRBJ1-2; TRBD1 matches at 8 bases. Sequenced material: naive CD4+ and CD8+ T cells sorted from blood, pooled from several donors. CDR3 sequence (DNA): TGTGCCAGCAGGACCGCAGGGGGCGCAGATGGCTACACCTTC. Translating gives CASRTAGGADGYTF. The full variable domain, completed using reference TRBV2 and TRBJ1-2, is EPEVTQTPSHQVTQMGQEVILRCVPISNHLYFYWYRQILGQKVEFLVSFYNNEISEKSEIFDDQFSVERPDGSNFTLKIRSTKLEDSAMYFCASRTAGGADGYTFGSGTRLTVV.